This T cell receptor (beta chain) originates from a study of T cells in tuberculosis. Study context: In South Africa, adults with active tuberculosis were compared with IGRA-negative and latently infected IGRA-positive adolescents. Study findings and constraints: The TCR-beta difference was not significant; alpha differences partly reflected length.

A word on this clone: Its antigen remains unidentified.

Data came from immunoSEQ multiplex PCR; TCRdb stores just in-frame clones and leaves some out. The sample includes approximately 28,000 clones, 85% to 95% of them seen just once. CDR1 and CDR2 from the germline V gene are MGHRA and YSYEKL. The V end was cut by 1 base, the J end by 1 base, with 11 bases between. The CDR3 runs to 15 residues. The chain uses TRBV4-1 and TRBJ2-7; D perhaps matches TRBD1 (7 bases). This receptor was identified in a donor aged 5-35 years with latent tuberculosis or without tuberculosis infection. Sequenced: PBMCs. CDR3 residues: CASSQAGGQSYEQYF. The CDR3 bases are TGCGCCAGCAGCCAAGCCGGGGGACAGTCCTACGAGCAGTACTTC.